Below, 25 T cell receptor beta chains from the same sample are listed, as sequenced in a study of Ad26.COV2.S vaccination and SARS-CoV-2 variants. TCRdb's table, derived via immunoSEQ multiplex PCR, lists solely in-frame clones and lacks some. The sample has 75,000 to 100,000 clones; about four fifths are singletons. Sequencing used peripheral blood, obtained after recovery from COVID-19. Receptors originate from a human donor who had recovered from COVID-19.

CDR3 sequence (DNA): TGTGCCAGCAGCCAGGCAGATCGGACTAGCGGGAGCTCCTACGAGCAGTACTTC. As protein: CASSQADRTSGSSYEQYF. The chain has TRBV3-1 (or the pseudogene TRBV3-2) and TRBJ2-7, with TRBD2 identical over 13 bases. V trimming: 3 bases; J trimming: 0 bases; junction bases outside the gene matches: 8. The CDR3 has 18 residues. Germline V CDR1 and CDR2: LGHDT, YNNKEL (reference sequence).

This chain joins TRBV2 and TRBJ2-7; a possible D gene is TRBD1 (6 bases). The CDR3 consists of 14 residues. Germline lookup yields CDR1 SNHLY and CDR2 FYNNEI. Trimming took off 4 bases at V and 4 bases at J, with 14 bases between the two ends. CDR3 sequence (DNA): TGTGCCAGCAGTGCCCGGGACAATCGGTACGAGCAGTACTTC. Its protein is CASSARDNRYEQYF.

The chain joins TRBV28 to TRBJ1-5, with 7 bases lining up with TRBD1. CDR1 and CDR2 from the germline V gene are MDHEN and SYDVKM. The CDR3 loop spans 13 amino acids. J lost 6 bases, V lost 6 bases, and 5 bases had no gene match. CDR3 residues: CASRPHRGQPQHF. The CDR3 DNA reads as TGTGCCAGCAGGCCCCACAGGGGTCAGCCCCAGCATTTT.

This rearrangement joins TRBV7-6 to TRBJ2-2, with TRBD1 identical over 7 bases. The CDR3 sequence is 18 residues long. CDR1 and CDR2 from the germline V gene are SGHVS and FNYEAQ. V was clipped by 4 bases and J by 4 bases; unmatched bases: 15. This CDR3 is CASSYGLQGDVRTGELFF. The CDR3 DNA sequence: TGTGCCAGCAGCTACGGACTTCAGGGGGATGTTCGCACCGGGGAGCTGTTTTTT.

V is TRBV6-6 and J is TRBJ2-7; D may correspond to TRBD1 or TRBD2 (5 bases each). The V gene lost 7 bases and the J gene lost 1 base, with 8 bases spanning the gap. The germline gives CDR1 MNHNY, CDR2 SVGAGI (reference sequence). CDR3 length equals 12 residues. The DNA of the CDR3 is TGTGCCAGCAACGGGGCGTCCTACGAGCAGTACTTC. Protein: CASNGASYEQYF.

The V call is TRBV4-1, the J call TRBJ1-6, with 8 bases identical to TRBD1. Unmatched junction bases numbered 6, after V lost 5 bases and J lost 6 bases. The CDR3 extends over 15 amino acids. Per germline, CDR1 MGHRA and CDR2 YSYEKL. Here the CDR3 DNA reads TGCGCCAGCAGCACCAGGGGGCCGGTTAATTCACCCCTCCACTTT. This gives the protein CASSTRGPVNSPLHF.

This clone was seen once. The chain is built from TRBV3-1 (or the pseudogene TRBV3-2) and TRBJ2-3, with 9 bases matching TRBD2. The germline gives CDR1 LGHDT, CDR2 YNNKEL (reference sequence). The CDR3 extends over 14 amino acids. After removal of 4 bases from V and 1 base from J, the junction contained 0 bases not matched to a gene. The CDR3 reads CASSRTSGTDTQYF. The CDR3 coding sequence is TGTGCCAGCAGCCGGACTAGCGGCACAGATACGCAGTATTTT.

The rearrangement uses TRBV19 and TRBJ1-1; D is perhaps TRBD1 (5 bases). V was cut by 5 bases and J by 7 bases, with 11 bases left in between. The CDR3 has 12 amino acids. Germline V gene sequence: CDR1 LNHDA, CDR2 SQIVND (reference sequence). The CDR3 region is CASSVRGGEAFF. The CDR3 DNA follows: TGTGCCAGTAGTGTAAGGGGCGGTGAAGCTTTCTTT.

The chain carries TRBV15 and TRBJ2-1; 7 nucleotides line up with TRBD1. The CDR3 has 13 amino acids. Germline CDR1 reads LNHNV; CDR2 reads YYDKDF (reference sequence). Trimming took 1 base from V and 8 from J; bases not matched to a gene: 2. This chain's CDR3 is CATSRGQGHEQFF. The CDR3 DNA reads TGTGCCACCAGCAGAGGACAGGGCCATGAGCAGTTCTTC.

The V and J genes are TRBV4-3 and TRBJ2-1; tentative D call: TRBD2 (5 bases). This CDR3 has 17 residues. Trimming pared 0 bases from V and 3 bases from J, leaving 15 bases between. Germline lookup yields CDR1 LGHNA and CDR2 YSLEER. The CDR3 DNA sequence: TGCGCCAGCAGCCAAGATGCCAGCGGAGGATTCTACAATGAGCAGTTCTTC. This gives the protein CASSQDASGGFYNEQFF.

The gene calls are TRBV9 and TRBJ1-4; 9 nucleotides agree with TRBD1. Germline assignment: CDR1 SGDLS and CDR2 YYNGEE. Trimming at V came to 3 bases and at J to 8 bases, leaving 5 bases not matched to a gene. This CDR3 contains 14 residues. CDR3 nucleotide sequence: TGTGCCAGCAGCGATACGGGACAGGGCGAAAAACTGTTTTTT. It is translated as CASSDTGQGEKLFF.

V is TRBV2 and J is TRBJ2-7; D unclear. The germline gives CDR1 SNHLY, CDR2 FYNNEI. The CDR3 loop spans 14 amino acids. Trimming shortened V by 1 base and J by 0 bases, and 7 bases separated the two germline ends. CDR3 bases: TGTGCCAGCAGTGAAGAAGTGGTCTCCTACGAGCAGTACTTC. It yields the protein CASSEEVVSYEQYF.

The chain links TRBV9 to TRBJ2-7; 10 bases line up with TRBD2. Losses at the gene ends were 3 bases for V and 4 bases for J; bases not matched to a gene: 10. The CDR3 covers 16 residues. Germline assignment: CDR1 SGDLS and CDR2 YYNGEE. CDR3 in amino acids: CASSADGLAELYEQYF. The CDR3 nucleotides are TGTGCCAGCAGCGCCGACGGACTAGCGGAGTTATACGAGCAGTACTTC.

The chain is built from TRBV10-3 and TRBJ1-4; D ambiguous. The CDR3 is made up of 14 amino acids. The V end was cut by 3 bases, the J end by 8 bases, with 13 bases between. CDR1 is ENHRY and CDR2 is SYGVKD in the germline V gene. The CDR3 region has the DNA TGTGCCATCAGTGAAACCCCGGGCGGAGAAAAACTGTTTTTT. It translates to CAISETPGGEKLFF.

The chain uses TRBV28 and TRBJ2-7; D may correspond to TRBD1 or TRBD2 (5 bases each). Trimming removed 5 bases at V and 2 bases at J, with 16 bases between. Germline V gene lookup returns CDR1 MDHEN and CDR2 SYDVKM. There are 15 residues in the CDR3. CDR3 DNA: TGTGCCAGCAGTCTACCCCGGGACCTCACCTACGAGCAGTACTTC. It encodes CASSLPRDLTYEQYF.

The CDR3 loop is CASSMWGEFSEAFF. CDR3 nucleotides: TGTGCCAGTAGTATGTGGGGAGAGTTTTCTGAAGCTTTCTTT. The chain couples TRBV19 to TRBJ1-1; D not certain. The CDR3 extends over 14 amino acids. Germline loops: CDR1 LNHDA, CDR2 SQIVND (reference sequence). V was clipped by 3 bases and J by 6 bases, with 14 bases between them.

This rearrangement joins TRBV28 to TRBJ2-3; 12 bases match TRBD2. The germline CDR1 and CDR2 sequences are MDHEN and SYDVKM. The CDR3 contains 14 residues. J was trimmed by 5 bases and V by 5 bases; bases with no gene match: 2. The CDR3 reads CASSLAGGRDTQYF. The CDR3 DNA follows: TGTGCCAGCAGTCTAGCGGGAGGGAGAGATACGCAGTATTTT. The complete variable domain, with remaining parts taken from reference TRBV28 and TRBJ2-3, reads DVKVTQSSRYLVKRTGEKVFLECVQDMDHENMFWYRQDPGLGLRLIYFSYDVKMKEKGDIPEGYSVSREKKERFSLILESASTNQTSMYLCASSLAGGRDTQYFGPGTRLTVL.

V gene TRBV6-1 combines with J gene TRBJ1-2, with D hard to call. Germline CDR1 reads MNHNS; CDR2 reads SASEGT. The CDR3 has 16 residues. Between the trimmed V and J ends, which lost 3 bases and 0 bases, there was a span of 14 bases. CDR3 DNA: TGTGCCAGCAGTGATCCCTTCTGGGCTACTAACTATGGCTACACCTTC. Translation gives CASSDPFWATNYGYTF.

This clone showed up just a few times. The J gene is TRBJ1-5, the V gene TRBV7-3; no clear D gene. Between the trimmed V and J ends, which lost 2 bases and 2 bases, there was a span of 7 bases. CDR1 and CDR2 (germline): SGHTA, FQGTGA. The CDR3 is 14 amino acids. The CDR3 coding sequence is TGTGCCAGCAGCTTAGCCCAGGGCAATCAGCCCCAGCATTTT. Translation: CASSLAQGNQPQHF.

The chain combines TRBV28 with TRBJ1-2; perhaps TRBD1 as D (6 bases). The CDR3 has 15 residues. V lost 1 base and J lost 7, with 16 bases in between. The germline gives CDR1 MDHEN, CDR2 SYDVKM. The CDR3 protein is CASSLLTRQELGYTF. The CDR3 nucleotides read TGTGCCAGCAGTTTATTAACCCGACAGGAGCTTGGCTACACCTTC.

This chain links TRBV2 with TRBJ2-4; 11 nucleotides agree with TRBD1. The CDR3 spans 18 residues. The germline V gene encodes CDR1 SNHLY and CDR2 FYNNEI. J lost 3 bases, V lost 9 bases, and 16 bases had no gene match. The CDR3 is CARPRDRGWRVGKNIQYF. The CDR3 region has the DNA TGTGCCAGACCCCGGGACAGGGGGTGGAGGGTGGGCAAAAACATTCAGTACTTC.

This chain joins TRBV5-5 and TRBJ1-4; TRBD1 is a possible D gene (6 bases). Germline V gene lookup returns CDR1 SGHKS and CDR2 YYEKEE (reference sequence). The CDR3 length is 14 residues. Trimming took 0 bases from V and 7 from J, leaving 10 bases between them. The CDR3 reads CASSLGGAGEKLFF. The CDR3, as DNA: TGTGCCAGCAGCTTGGGGGGGGCCGGTGAAAAACTGTTTTTT.

This rearrangement joins TRBV10-3 to TRBJ2-5, with TRBD2 identical over 10 bases. The CDR3 runs 16 residues. Germline CDR1 ENHRY, CDR2 SYGVKD. V dropped 4 bases and J dropped 5; count of bases not matched to a gene: 10. The CDR3 nucleotides are TGTGCCATCAGTGCGGCTAGCGGGAGAGAGGTGGAGACCCAGTACTTC. Its translation is CAISAASGREVETQYF.

V is TRBV5-5 and J is TRBJ1-4; no definite D call. The germline V and J ends were trimmed by 3 bases and 8 bases, with 14 bases remaining between them. The germline V gene has CDR1 SGHKS and CDR2 YYEKEE (reference sequence). The CDR3 length is 14 residues. The chain's CDR3 is CASSSSWGGEKLFF. The DNA for the CDR3 is TGTGCCAGCAGCTCCTCGTGGGGAGGAGAAAAACTGTTTTTT.

The CDR3 sequence is CASSPSDFTDTQYF. Written as DNA, the CDR3 is TGTGCCAGCAGCCCCTCGGACTTCACAGATACGCAGTATTTT. The V gene is TRBV7-3, the J gene TRBJ2-3; a weak D match, TRBD2 (5 bases). The V gene's germline CDR1 is SGHTA and CDR2 FQGTGA. V was pared by 5 bases and J by 2 bases, with 11 bases between. This CDR3 spans 14 amino acids.